This T cell receptor beta chain was retrieved from a study of human T cells and chemical hapten exposure. Overall study context: From small differences in pooled library volume came most of the variation in per-sample TCR yields.

This clonotype was detected ten times or more. Library preparation tagged each individual cDNA molecule with a unique molecular identifier. MiXCR was run by TCRdb on the RACE reads, yielding one entry per CDR3 protein. The sample includes roughly 130,000 distinct CDR3 sequences, around 8.2% seen only once; the top ten take about 1.8%. There are 12 residues in the CDR3. The germline V gene encodes CDR1 SQVTM and CDR2 ANQGSEA. Regarding time point: healthy volunteer bleed at 2 weeks. The total RNA was obtained from whole blood that was not fractionated. This TCR came from a male donor in good health. Some clones in this sample may be carry-over from other donors' samples. Sequenced input: whole blood. V and J are TRBV29-1 and TRBJ2-4; TRBD2 matches at 10 bases. The CDR3 here is CRALAGWDIQYF. DNA for the CDR3: TGCAGGGCACTAGCGGGATGGGACATTCAGTACTTC.